This TCR beta chain originates from a study of response to subunit inactivated influenza vaccine. Study-level findings and limits: The authors suggested that few new T cells are recruited per seasonal influenza vaccination.

V was clipped by 5 bases and J by 6 bases, with 5 bases between them. This CDR3 has 12 residues. Germline assignment: CDR1 SEHNR and CDR2 FQNEAQ (reference sequence). This clonotype was counted a few times. Its matching antigen is unknown. MiXCR, run by TCRdb on the RT-PCR reads, gives a single entry per CDR3 protein. The sample has over 750,000 distinct CDR3 sequences; 21% are singletons. The material sequenced was PBMCs from blood, taken 5 days after vaccination. This rearrangement joins TRBV7-9 to TRBJ1-6; D is undetermined. This sequence was found in a man in his fifties or sixties who received an inactivated influenza vaccine. This chain's CDR3 is CASSLTNSPLHF. CDR3 DNA: TGTGCCAGCAGCCTAACTAATTCACCCCTCCACTTT.